Below, 29 T cell receptor beta chains from the same sample are listed, as sequenced in a study of regulatory T cells in long-lasting Graves disease. Relying on iRepertoire HTBI primers and Arm-PCR of CDR3 regions, the team built TCR beta libraries. TCRdb re-analysed the multiplex PCR reads in MiXCR, keeping a single row per CDR3 protein. The sample shows some 400,000 distinct CDR3 sequences, about 15% of them seen only once. The time point is: newly diagnosed GD, antithyroid drugs for less than 3 months. Extracted RNA from PBMCs served as the source of the TCR library. The same data also contributed to another study, on T cells in Graves' hyperthyroidism and ophthalmopathy.

The material sequenced was peripheral blood mononuclear cells (PBMCs), taken at new diagnosis, from a patient treated with antithyroid drugs. All receptors come from a woman aged 25 to 39 with Graves disease.

This clonotype was observed at least ten times. This sequence joins TRBV7-6 and TRBJ2-7; tentative D call: TRBD2 (5 bases). Looked up from germline, CDR1 is SGHVS and CDR2 is FNYEAQ. The germline V and J ends were trimmed by 5 bases and 7 bases, with 12 bases remaining between them. This CDR3 has 12 amino acids. This CDR3 is CASSPGGREQYF. The CDR3 nucleotides read TGTGCCAGCAGCCCTGGCGGGCGGGAGCAGTACTTC.

This clonotype has just a few counts. This chain joins TRBV20-1 and TRBJ2-3; tentatively, D is TRBD2 (5 bases). V dropped 6 bases and J dropped 2 bases, with 15 bases sitting between them. This CDR3 region has 14 residues. Germline CDR1 and CDR2: DFQATT and SNEGSKA (reference sequence). The CDR3, as DNA: TGCAGTGCCGGGGTCATTTACCACACAGATACGCAGTATTTT. As protein: CSAGVIYHTDTQYF.

Notes on this clonotype: The germline gene is not matched at one end of the junction; a read error may be the cause. The chain is built from TRBV30 and TRBJ1-5; D is possibly TRBD1 (6 bases). Germline CDR1 and CDR2: GTSNPN and SVGIG (reference sequence). The CDR3 has 14 residues. The CDR3, as DNA: TGTGCCTGGAGTAAAGAGATTAGCGGGGGGCCCCGGCATTTT. Protein: CAWSKEISGGPRHF.

This clonotype has a count of ten or more. The chain carries TRBV6-1 and TRBJ2-4, with D uncertain. This CDR3 is built from 13 residues. The V and J ends lost 8 bases and 2 bases respectively, with 10 bases between them. Germline V gene data show CDR1 as MNHNS and CDR2 as SASEGT. This chain's CDR3 is CASQGNSKNIQYF. The CDR3 region has the DNA TGTGCCAGCCAAGGGAATTCCAAAAACATTCAGTACTTC.

This clonotype was picked up many times. The V and J genes are TRBV12-3 or TRBV12-4 and TRBJ1-1; D is perhaps TRBD1 (5 bases). The CDR3 has 15 amino acids. Trimming pared 5 bases from V and 4 bases from J, leaving 17 bases between. CDR3 in DNA: TGTGCCAGCAGTCCACGGGACCTGGAGGGCACTGAAGCTTTCTTT. Encoded protein: CASSPRDLEGTEAFF.

Only a few counts were recorded for this clonotype. V gene TRBV18 combines with J gene TRBJ2-3, with TRBD1 matching 9 bases. This CDR3 region has 16 residues. The germline V gene has CDR1 KGHSH and CDR2 LQKENI. The trim removed 3 bases at V and 2 bases at J, leaving 6 bases unmatched. The CDR3 DNA reads TGTGCCAGCTCACCCCGACAGGGGGGAAACACAGATACGCAGTATTTT. Protein sequence: CASSPRQGGNTDTQYF.

V gene TRBV7-8 combines with J gene TRBJ2-2; D gene uncertain. The V and J ends lost 5 bases and 0 bases respectively, with 16 bases between them. This CDR3 is built from 17 residues. Per the germline V gene, CDR1 is SGHVS and CDR2 is FQNEAQ. CDR3 sequence reads: CASSPRNRAANTGELFF. CDR3 bases: TGTGCCAGCAGCCCCCGGAATCGCGCGGCGAACACCGGGGAGCTGTTTTTT.

The table lists this clonotype with many counts. This chain joins TRBV7-3 and TRBJ2-2; D remains ambiguous. The germline CDR1 and CDR2 sequences are SGHTA and FQGTGA. Trimming removed 4 bases at V and 0 bases at J, with 6 bases between. The CDR3 totals 14 residues. CDR3 DNA: TGTGCCAGCAGCTCGACACCGAACACCGGGGAGCTGTTTTTT. Amino acids: CASSSTPNTGELFF.

This clonotype occurred many times. V is TRBV12-3 or TRBV12-4 and J is TRBJ2-3; D ambiguous. The CDR3 is 10 residues long. V gave up 9 bases and J gave up 2 bases, with 3 bases separating them. The CDR3 DNA reads TGTGCCAGTGCCACAGATACGCAGTATTTT. It translates to CASATDTQYF.

The chain is built from TRBV27 and TRBJ2-7; 9 bases are a match to TRBD2. This CDR3 comprises 17 residues. Per the germline V gene, CDR1 is MNHEY and CDR2 is SMNVEV (reference sequence). Trimming took 4 bases from V and 2 from J; bases not matched to a gene: 12. The CDR3 here is CASSSPGVAGAPYEQYF. CDR3 sequence (DNA): TGTGCCAGCAGTTCCCCGGGGGTAGCGGGAGCACCCTACGAGCAGTACTTC.

The CDR3 DNA follows: TGTGCCAGTAGCAGAGCTTCACCGGATGAGCAGTTCTTC. Amino acid sequence: CASSRASPDEQFF. The chain recombines TRBV19 with TRBJ2-1; D not resolved. The CDR3 is 13 amino acids. V lost 6 bases to trimming and J lost 8 bases, with 14 bases between them. The germline gives CDR1 LNHDA, CDR2 SQIVND (reference sequence).

This clonotype came up many times. The gene calls are TRBV6-5 and TRBJ1-1; no clear D gene. The ends were cut back, 2 bases at V and 0 bases at J, with 10 bases in the middle. The CDR3 is 15 amino acids. From germline, CDR1 is MNHEY and CDR2 SVGAGI. In nucleotides, the CDR3 is TGTGCCAGCAGTTACAGAAGAAACTTGAACACTGAAGCTTTCTTT. Its protein product is CASSYRRNLNTEAFF.

This clonotype was found a few times. This may come from a read error, since a much larger clone is one base off. The J gene is TRBJ2-6, the V gene TRBV28, with D uncertain. Germline values: CDR1 MDHEN, CDR2 SYDVKM. The CDR3 sequence is 15 residues long. The CDR3 coding sequence is TGTGCCAGCAGTATGGGAATCTCTAGGGCCAACGTCCTGACTTTC. Its protein is CASSMGISRANVLTF. Complete variable domain (other parts from reference TRBV28 and TRBJ2-6): DVKVTQSSRYLVKRTGEKVFLECVQDMDHENMFWYRQDPGLGLRLIYFSYDVKMKEKGDIPEGYSVSREKKERFSLILESASTNQTSMYLCASSMGISRANVLTFGAGSRLTVL.

This clonotype was observed many times. The chain links TRBV20-1 to TRBJ1-2; 7 positions agree with TRBD1. The V gene's germline CDR1 is DFQATT and CDR2 SNEGSKA (reference sequence). The CDR3 length is 13 residues. With 7 bases clipped from V and 3 bases from J, the junction kept 8 bases outside the gene matches. CDR3 coding DNA: TGCAGTGTCCCTCAGGGGGTTGACTATGGCTACACCTTC. Its protein is CSVPQGVDYGYTF.

The chain carries TRBV20-1 and TRBJ2-5, with D hard to call. Germline assignment: CDR1 DFQATT and CDR2 SNEGSKA (reference sequence). Between the trimmed V and J ends, which lost 5 bases and 5 bases, there was a span of 12 bases. The CDR3 sequence is 12 residues long. As DNA, the CDR3 is TGCAGTGCTCTTAGTTCTGGGGAGACCCAGTACTTC. This gives the protein CSALSSGETQYF.

This clonotype was counted ten times or more. The J gene is TRBJ2-7, the V gene TRBV5-1, with D tentatively TRBD2 (6 bases). CDR1 SGHRS and CDR2 YFSETQ come from the germline V gene. CDR3 length: 13 amino acids. V was cut by 5 bases and J by 0 bases, with 9 bases left in between. The CDR3 DNA sequence: TGCGCCAGCAGGGCGGGATTCTCCTACGAGCAGTACTTC. This gives the protein CASRAGFSYEQYF.

Ten or more counts support this clonotype. This rearrangement joins TRBV10-1 to TRBJ2-5, with 7 bases identical to TRBD1. The germline V gene encodes CDR1 WNHNN and CDR2 SYGVQD (reference sequence). The CDR3 extends over 15 amino acids. V gave up 0 bases and J gave up 3 bases; unmatched junction bases: 4. Here the CDR3 reads CASSESGRGKETQYF. As DNA, the CDR3 is TGCGCCAGCAGTGAGTCGGGCAGGGGGAAAGAGACCCAGTACTTC.

The V and J genes are TRBV9 and TRBJ2-2, with 9 bases fitting TRBD2. V trimming: 3 bases; J trimming: 5 bases; junction bases outside the gene matches: 5. The CDR3 is 15 residues long. Germline lookup yields CDR1 SGDLS and CDR2 YYNGEE. The CDR3 is CASSGSGSRTGELFF. CDR3 DNA: TGTGCCAGCAGCGGTAGCGGGAGCCGAACCGGGGAGCTGTTTTTT.

This clonotype has at least ten counts. The chain combines TRBV11-3 with TRBJ1-4; no definite D call. Germline CDR1 reads SGHNT; CDR2 reads YENEEA. V was pared by 5 bases and J by 8 bases, with 9 bases between. This CDR3 comprises 12 residues. Here the CDR3 reads CASSEGREKLFF. Here the CDR3 DNA reads TGTGCCAGCAGCGAGGGTCGCGAAAAACTGTTTTTT.

This clonotype came up a few times. The chain couples TRBV29-1 to TRBJ2-2; possibly TRBD2 for D (6 bases). Trimming pared 7 bases from V and 0 bases from J, leaving 12 bases between. Germline V CDR1 and CDR2: SQVTM, ANQGSEA. The CDR3 has 14 residues. CDR3 in amino acids: CSGTGEANTGELFF. In DNA, the CDR3 is TGCAGCGGTACGGGAGAGGCGAACACCGGGGAGCTGTTTTTT.

In its sample, this clonotype was seen many times. The chain couples TRBV9 to TRBJ1-2; perhaps TRBD1 as D (5 bases). The germline V gene has CDR1 SGDLS and CDR2 YYNGEE. The CDR3 is made up of 13 amino acids. Between the trimmed V and J ends, which lost 0 bases and 6 bases, there was a span of 9 bases. The CDR3 DNA sequence: TGTGCCAGCAGCGTAGGTCAGGGAGATGGCTACACCTTC. Residues: CASSVGQGDGYTF.

This clonotype was found a few times. V gene TRBV19 combines with J gene TRBJ2-1, with a weak D call TRBD1 (6 bases). This CDR3 spans 12 amino acids. Trimming stripped 4 bases from V and 8 bases from J, with 9 bases between. The germline V gene has CDR1 LNHDA and CDR2 SQIVND (reference sequence). CDR3 loop: CASSKGHYEQFF. As DNA, the CDR3 is TGTGCCAGTAGTAAGGGACATTATGAGCAGTTCTTC.

This clonotype was counted many times. The genes are TRBV2 and TRBJ2-5; possible D gene TRBD2, 6 bases. Trimming stripped 5 bases from V and 5 bases from J, with 18 bases between. The length of the CDR3 is 15 residues. Germline lookup yields CDR1 SNHLY and CDR2 FYNNEI. In nucleotides, the CDR3 is TGTGCCAGCAGTCCCCACCAAGGAGGGCCGGAGACCCAGTACTTC. Amino acids: CASSPHQGGPETQYF.

The chain combines TRBV11-2 with TRBJ1-1; D is undetermined. V lost 5 bases, J lost 4 bases, and 20 bases lay in between. The CDR3 extends over 16 amino acids. In germline, CDR1 is SGHAT, CDR2 FQNNGV. CDR3: CASSPPWTGLSTEAFF. In DNA form, the CDR3 reads TGTGCCAGCAGCCCACCGTGGACGGGTCTGAGCACTGAAGCTTTCTTT.

This clonotype has a handful of counts. The V gene is TRBV24-1, the J gene TRBJ2-1; 9 positions agree with TRBD1. Germline lookup yields CDR1 KGHDR and CDR2 SFDVKD. This CDR3 has 16 amino acids. V lost 3 bases, J lost 8 bases, and 10 bases stayed unmatched. CDR3 bases: TGTGCCACCAGTGATCTTCCGGGACAGGGTGCAGATGAGCAGTTCTTC. Protein sequence: CATSDLPGQGADEQFF.

As concerns this clonotype: Since a much larger clone is just one base distant, this may be a read error. The V call is TRBV12-5, the J call TRBJ2-1; 7 bases agree with TRBD2. CDR1 and CDR2 from the germline V gene are LGHNT and FRNRAP. The V segment lost 1 base and the J segment 8 bases; nucleotides outside the gene matches: 14. The CDR3 length is 17 residues. In DNA, the CDR3 is TGTGCTAGTGGTTTGGCGGGAGTTGGGCTAGCGGACGATGAGCAGTTCTTC. Its protein is CASGLAGVGLADDEQFF.

This clonotype was counted a single time. The genes are TRBV7-8 and TRBJ2-7, with D maybe TRBD1 (6 bases). V lost 8 bases to trimming and J lost 6 bases, with 20 bases between them. CDR1 SGHVS and CDR2 FQNEAQ come from the germline V gene. The CDR3 is made up of 14 amino acids. The CDR3: CASFLSGRGSEQYF. CDR3 coding DNA: TGTGCCAGCTTTTTGAGCGGCAGGGGTAGCGAGCAGTACTTC.

This clonotype was counted many times. This sequence joins TRBV5-1 and TRBJ2-7; D is perhaps TRBD2 (6 bases). The V gene's germline CDR1 is SGHRS and CDR2 YFSETQ. V lost 4 bases to trimming and J lost 7 bases, with 18 bases between them. The CDR3 is 14 amino acids. The DNA for the CDR3 is TGCGCCAGCAGCCTGACTAGTGGAATACGAGAGCAGTACTTC. Its protein product is CASSLTSGIREQYF. Full variable domain (missing parts from reference TRBV5-1 and TRBJ2-7): KAGVTQTPRYLIKTRGQQVTLSCSPISGHRSVSWYQQTPGQGLQFLFEYFSETQRNKGNFPGRFSGRQFSNSRSEMNVSTLELGDSALYLCASSLTSGIREQYFGPGTRLTVT.

This clonotype was counted a few times. The chain joins TRBV30 to TRBJ2-6; perhaps D is TRBD1 or TRBD2 (5 bases each). The germline V gene has CDR1 GTSNPN and CDR2 SVGIG (reference sequence). This CDR3 region has 15 residues. V lost 5 bases and J lost 4, with 15 bases in between. As DNA, the CDR3 is TGTGCCTGGGGGGGTAGGAGGTACGGGGCCAACGTCCTGACTTTC. Its translation is CAWGGRRYGANVLTF.